This record looks at one T cell receptor beta chain sequence and its context. Its antigen is unknown. The V gene end was trimmed by 7 bases and the J gene end by 6 bases; junction bases not matched to a gene: 8. The CDR3 extends over 15 amino acids. Per germline, CDR1 SGHVS and CDR2 FNYEAQ. Using immunoSEQ multiplex PCR, the repertoire was profiled, and TCRdb retains in-frame clones only, with some absent. This table has 110,000 to 150,000 clones, 60% to 85% appearing once. This record belongs to a study of cytotoxic CD8 clonotypes in ibrutinib-treated CLL. Study-level information: Investigators collected response samples after a median approximately twelve months of treatment, range 6 to 36.

Study-wide results and limits: Ibrutinib response saw clonality rise, and progression saw it return toward baseline. Sustained-remission and progressing patients diverged in sampling times. Stable or contracted on treatment, public clonotypes were also uncommon.

This chain joins TRBV7-6 and TRBJ2-2; 10 bases align to TRBD2. The receptor was derived from a human donor with chronic lymphocytic leukemia. The specimen was PBMCs, collected after 24 months of ibrutinib treatment. The CDR3 loop is CASKALAGTPGELFF. CDR3 DNA sequence: TGTGCCAGCAAAGCACTAGCGGGGACTCCCGGGGAGCTGTTTTTT.